Below, 15 T cell receptor beta chains from the same sample are listed, as sequenced in a study of CD4 T cells in relation to SARS-CoV-2 and coronaviruses. Before the COVID-19 pandemic, during about 2011-2019, CD4+ T cells were taken from unexposed donors. CD4+ T cells were isolated from the cells after 10 days of culture. Generated by immunoSEQ multiplex PCR, the TCRdb table keeps only in-frame clones and is missing some. The sample records over 15,000 clones, approximately 77% being singletons. Antigen specificity for these receptors is unknown. The specimen was CD4+ T cells from PBMCs, cultured in vitro. These receptors were taken from a human donor in good health.

This clone occurred once. The rearrangement uses TRBV10-3 and TRBJ1-4; D ambiguous. CDR3 length equals 15 residues. V gave up 7 bases and J gave up 8 bases, with 20 bases separating them. Looked up from germline, CDR1 is ENHRY and CDR2 is SYGVKD. CDR3 sequence: CAIKAVPGPGEKLFF. DNA for the CDR3: TGTGCCATCAAGGCCGTACCTGGCCCCGGGGAAAAACTGTTTTTT.

The V gene is TRBV5-3, the J gene TRBJ2-5; D is possibly TRBD1 (5 bases). TRBV5-3 is filed as an ORF, its function uncertain. V shed 0 bases and J shed 5 bases, with 11 bases lying between them. The CDR3 totals 14 residues. The chain's CDR3 is CARSLDRGQETQYF. The CDR3, as DNA: TGTGCCAGAAGCTTGGATAGGGGCCAGGAGACCCAGTACTTC.

This chain uses TRBV7-3 with TRBJ2-3; D gene uncertain. The CDR3 is 14 amino acids. Looked up from germline, CDR1 is SGHTA and CDR2 is FQGTGA. V lost 4 bases, J lost 1 base, and 9 bases lay in between. The CDR3 sequence: CASSSSSGTDTQYF. In nucleotides, the CDR3 is TGTGCCAGCAGCTCTTCCAGTGGCACAGATACGCAGTATTTT.

The genes are TRBV27 and TRBJ2-7; no firm D call. Trimming stripped 2 bases from V and 5 bases from J, with 7 bases between. Per the germline V gene, CDR1 is MNHEY and CDR2 is SMNVEV (reference sequence). This CDR3 region has 12 residues. CDR3 amino acids: CASSLGPNEQYF. CDR3 DNA sequence: TGTGCCAGCAGTTTAGGCCCGAACGAGCAGTACTTC.

The chain links TRBV18 to TRBJ1-2; D gene uncertain. There are 13 residues in the CDR3. Trimming took 2 bases from V and 6 from J, leaving 10 bases between them. Germline CDR1 and CDR2: KGHSH and LQKENI. CDR3 coding DNA: TGTGCCAGCTCACCAAATTTCCGGGATGGCTACACCTTC. Amino acid sequence: CASSPNFRDGYTF.

This clone has a single count. This chain joins TRBV29-1 and TRBJ2-3; perhaps TRBD2 as D (6 bases). This CDR3 has 14 residues. Germline CDR1 SQVTM, CDR2 ANQGSEA. Trimming shortened V by 3 bases and J by 5 bases, and 15 bases separated the two germline ends. CDR3 DNA sequence: TGCAGCGTTGAGCGTCCCGGGAGTGGAGATACGCAGTATTTT. Its translation: CSVERPGSGDTQYF.

V is TRBV24-1 and J is TRBJ2-7; a possible D gene is TRBD1 (5 bases). Trimming stripped 6 bases from V and 2 bases from J, with 19 bases between. The CDR3 runs to 16 residues. CDR1 and CDR2 from the germline V gene are KGHDR and SFDVKD. CDR3 coding DNA: TGTGCCACCAGTCCATCCGACCCGAAGGGGCCCTACGAGCAGTACTTC. It encodes CATSPSDPKGPYEQYF.

This chain uses TRBV11-3 with TRBJ2-3, with a weak D call TRBD1 (6 bases). Between the trimmed V and J ends, which lost 5 bases and 2 bases, there was a span of 11 bases. The germline gives CDR1 SGHNT, CDR2 YENEEA. The CDR3 is 14 amino acids. The DNA of the CDR3 is TGTGCCAGCAGCCCTGGACAGACCACAGATACGCAGTATTTT. It codes for CASSPGQTTDTQYF.

The V call is TRBV5-1, the J call TRBJ2-5; D remains ambiguous. The CDR3 sequence is 14 residues long. CDR1 is SGHRS, CDR2 YFSETQ, per germline. V lost 0 bases, J lost 1 base, and 7 bases lay in between. The CDR3 DNA reads TGCGCCAGCAGCTTGGGCAGAATCCAAGAGACCCAGTACTTC. Translating it yields CASSLGRIQETQYF.

The chain carries TRBV27 and TRBJ2-3; 7 bases are shared with TRBD2. CDR3 length: 14 residues. With V trimmed by 4 bases and J by 6 bases, 7 bases remained unmatched. Germline V CDR1 and CDR2: MNHEY, SMNVEV (reference sequence). The CDR3 region has the DNA TGTGCCAGCAGTTACGGTGGGAGGGCGGATACGCAGTATTTT. It is translated as CASSYGGRADTQYF.

For the CDR3, the DNA is TGTGCCAGCAGCCTAATTGCGACAGGGGGATATGGCTACACCTTC. Translation: CASSLIATGGYGYTF. V gene TRBV11-2 combines with J gene TRBJ1-2, with TRBD1 matching 9 bases. Germline trimming cut 5 bases from V and 5 bases from J; bases unmatched to any gene: 9. Per germline, CDR1 SGHAT and CDR2 FQNNGV. CDR3 length: 15 amino acids. Full variable domain (outside the CDR3, taken from reference TRBV11-2 and TRBJ1-2): EAGVAQSPRYKIIEKRQSVAFWCNPISGHATLYWYQQILGQGPKLLIQFQNNGVVDDSQLPKDRFSAERLKGVDSTLKIQPAKLEDSAVYLCASSLIATGGYGYTFGSGTRLTVV.

V gene TRBV19 combines with J gene TRBJ1-1, with 7 nucleotides matching TRBD1. J gave up 0 bases and V 9 bases, and 4 bases lay outside the gene matches. The germline V gene encodes CDR1 LNHDA and CDR2 SQIVND (reference sequence). This CDR3 has 13 amino acids. Written as DNA, the CDR3 is TGTGCCAGCCGGACAGGACTGAACACTGAAGCTTTCTTT. This translates into CASRTGLNTEAFF.

The table lists this clone with a few counts. In nucleotides, the CDR3 is TGCGCCAGCAGCCAAGAAGAGTGGGGCAGCTATGGCTACACCTTC. Translated, it gives CASSQEEWGSYGYTF. V usage is TRBV4-1 and J usage is TRBJ1-2; maybe TRBD1 (5 bases). V was pared by 0 bases and J by 4 bases, with 12 bases between. The length of the CDR3 is 15 residues. Germline V gives CDR1 MGHRA, CDR2 YSYEKL.

The chain combines TRBV7-6 with TRBJ2-3; unclear D gene. The V and J ends lost 1 base and 0 bases respectively, with 8 bases between them. This CDR3 is 15 amino acids long. The germline gives CDR1 SGHVS, CDR2 FNYEAQ. CDR3 nucleotide sequence: TGTGCCAGCAGCTTAGTCCCCCCCAGCACAGATACGCAGTATTTT. Protein product: CASSLVPPSTDTQYF.

The V gene is TRBV28, the J gene TRBJ1-1, with 9 bases lining up with TRBD1. Germline V gene lookup returns CDR1 MDHEN and CDR2 SYDVKM. CDR3 length: 12 amino acids. The V segment lost 5 bases and the J segment 10 bases; nucleotides outside the gene matches: 5. CDR3 region: CASSLPTGGAFF. The CDR3 coding sequence is TGTGCCAGCAGTCTGCCGACAGGGGGAGCTTTCTTT.